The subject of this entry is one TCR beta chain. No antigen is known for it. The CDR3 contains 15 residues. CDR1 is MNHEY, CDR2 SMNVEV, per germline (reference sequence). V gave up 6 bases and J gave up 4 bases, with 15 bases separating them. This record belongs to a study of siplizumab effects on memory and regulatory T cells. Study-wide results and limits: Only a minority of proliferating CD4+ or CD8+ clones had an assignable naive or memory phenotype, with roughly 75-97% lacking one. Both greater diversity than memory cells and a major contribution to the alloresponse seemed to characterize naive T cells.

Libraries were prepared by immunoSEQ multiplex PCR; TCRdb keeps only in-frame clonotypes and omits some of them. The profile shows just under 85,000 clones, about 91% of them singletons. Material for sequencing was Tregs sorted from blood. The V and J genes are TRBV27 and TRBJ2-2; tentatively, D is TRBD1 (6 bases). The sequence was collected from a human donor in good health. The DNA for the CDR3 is TGTGCCAGCAGAGAACGGGACATACCCACCGGGGAGCTGTTTTTT. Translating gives CASRERDIPTGELFF.